This T cell receptor beta chain was identified during a study of cytomegalovirus exposure and HLA in healthy donors. This clone showed up just once. The V end was cut by 8 bases, the J end by 2 bases, with 2 bases between. The CDR3 covers 10 residues. The germline gives CDR1 SNHLY, CDR2 FYNNEI. The study ran its PCR with 60 Vbeta and 13 Jbeta primers. Some clones are missing from TCRdb's copy, which holds only in-frame ones; the method was immunoSEQ multiplex PCR. The table has some 150,000 clones, approximately 79% seen once. The chain links TRBV2 to TRBJ2-3; D call uncertain. The sequenced sample consisted of PBMCs. This receptor was taken from a male donor in good health and CMV-seronegative. CDR3 in DNA: TGTGCCAGCTACACAGATACGCAGTATTTT. This codes for CASYTDTQYF.